These 6 T cell receptor beta chains were sequenced from one sample in a study of CD4 T cells in relation to SARS-CoV-2 and coronaviruses. CD4+ T cells from unexposed donors were obtained before the COVID-19 pandemic (2011-2018). Isolation of CD4+ T cells took place after about 10 days in culture. The repertoire was sequenced with immunoSEQ multiplex PCR; TCRdb's copy has only in-frame clones and lacks some. The data show around 20,000 clones, over 60% seen once. For these TCRs, the target antigens are not known. The sample was CD4+ T cells from PBMCs, cultured in vitro. The receptors come from a human donor in good health.

The genes are TRBV12-1 and TRBJ2-7; TRBD1 is the table's D call and was not checked against the DNA. TRBV12-1 is marked as a pseudogene. The CDR3 is 15 amino acids. CDR3 sequence reads: CASSFYRGNTYEQYF. The DNA for the CDR3 is TGTGCCAGCAGCTTCTACAGGGGGAACACCTACGAGCAGTACTTC.

The chain employs TRBV7-2 and TRBJ1-5, with TRBD1 as a possible D gene (5 bases). The CDR3 has 15 amino acids. Trimming stripped 2 bases from V and 4 bases from J, with 12 bases between. The germline V gene has CDR1 SGHTA and CDR2 FQGNSA. CDR3 nucleotide sequence: TGTGCCAGCAGCTTAAAACCGGGGCCTAATCAGCCCCAGCATTTT. This gives the protein CASSLKPGPNQPQHF.

This clone has only a few counts. The rearrangement links TRBV27 to TRBJ1-1, with D unresolved. The germline V and J ends were trimmed by 8 bases and 1 base, with 14 bases remaining between them. The CDR3 has 14 residues. Germline CDR1 is MNHEY and CDR2 is SMNVEV (reference sequence). This chain's CDR3 is CASRWDARNTEAFF. CDR3 coding DNA: TGTGCCAGCCGTTGGGATGCTCGGAACACTGAAGCTTTCTTT.

The chain uses TRBV30 and TRBJ2-5, with 10 bases aligning to TRBD1. With 7 bases clipped from V and 4 bases from J, the junction kept 6 bases outside the gene matches. Germline V lookup: CDR1 GTSNPN, CDR2 SVGIG (reference sequence). CDR3 length: 13 residues. CDR3 nucleotides: TGTGCCTTGACGACAGGGGGCCGAGAGACCCAGTACTTC. It is translated as CALTTGGRETQYF.

The chain joins TRBV19 to TRBJ2-3; D uncertain. CDR1 is LNHDA and CDR2 is SQIVND in the germline V gene (reference sequence). Trimming removed 10 bases at V and 2 bases at J, with 16 bases between. The CDR3 extends over 14 amino acids. The CDR3 nucleotides are TGTGCCACCACGAGTGTTAGTGACACAGATACGCAGTATTTT. Amino acid sequence: CATTSVSDTDTQYF.

The table lists this clone with a few counts. J is TRBJ2-7 and V is TRBV5-1; D gene ambiguous. The CDR3 runs to 14 residues. Per germline, CDR1 SGHRS and CDR2 YFSETQ. V lost 3 bases and J 1 base, leaving 11 bases between the germline ends. CDR3 DNA sequence: TGCGCCAGCAGCTCGGACGCTGGATCCTACGAGCAGTACTTC. Encoded protein: CASSSDAGSYEQYF.